The 17 T cell receptor beta chains below come from one sample, sequenced in a study of blood T cell repertoires in COVID-19. Assay: immunoSEQ multiplex PCR; the TCRdb copy retains only in-frame clones and omits some. The table records around 220,000 clones, more than 75% of them present only once. The sequenced sample consisted of peripheral blood. Every receptor here comes from a middle-aged man with active or convalescent COVID-19.

This rearrangement joins TRBV19 to TRBJ1-5; 9 bases align to TRBD1. The junction had 5 bases not matched to a gene; V was cut back by 5 bases and J by 6 bases. The CDR3 totals 14 residues. Germline values: CDR1 LNHDA, CDR2 SQIVND (reference sequence). The CDR3 sequence: CASSPGQGAQPQHF. CDR3 DNA: TGTGCCAGTAGTCCGGGACAGGGCGCTCAGCCCCAGCATTTT.

J is TRBJ2-1 and V is TRBV14; TRBD1 might be the D (5 bases). Germline V gives CDR1 SGHDN, CDR2 FVKESK. The CDR3 is made up of 17 amino acids. The V gene lost 5 bases and the J gene lost 3 bases, with 20 bases spanning the gap. CDR3 region: CASSSVGRAPLYNEQFF. The CDR3 DNA reads TGTGCCAGCAGCTCCGTGGGCAGGGCCCCTCTCTACAATGAGCAGTTCTTC.

This clone was observed a few times. This sequence joins TRBV11-1 and TRBJ1-1; possible D gene TRBD1, 5 bases. This CDR3 comprises 13 residues. The V end lost 3 bases, the J end lost 10 bases, and 15 bases lay between the germline ends. The germline V gene has CDR1 SGHAT and CDR2 FQDESV (reference sequence). The CDR3 loop is CASSLAGEVGAFF. In DNA, the CDR3 is TGTGCCAGCAGCTTGGCGGGGGAAGTTGGAGCTTTCTTT.

The J gene is TRBJ1-2, the V gene TRBV14; D unclear. The germline CDR1 and CDR2 sequences are SGHDN and FVKESK. With 0 bases removed from V and 4 bases from J, the gap between germline ends came to 6 bases. CDR3 length: 13 amino acids. As DNA, the CDR3 is TGTGCCAGCAGCCAAGAGGCCAGCTATGGCTACACCTTC. Protein: CASSQEASYGYTF.

The chain has TRBV7-2 and TRBJ1-2; perhaps TRBD1 as D (5 bases). The ends were cut back, 1 base at V and 6 bases at J, with 15 bases in the middle. In germline, CDR1 is SGHTA, CDR2 FQGNSA. The CDR3 sequence is 15 residues long. CDR3 in DNA: TGTGCCAGCAGCTTAGAGTTGACTGGAGGGGATGGCTACACCTTC. This encodes CASSLELTGGDGYTF.

The chain carries TRBV5-1 and TRBJ2-2; TRBD1 matches 9 bases. The CDR3 covers 21 residues. J gave up 1 base and V 0 bases, and 16 bases lay outside the gene matches. CDR1 SGHRS and CDR2 YFSETQ come from the germline V gene. The CDR3 here is CASSLGERTGALDLNTGELFF. In DNA form, the CDR3 reads TGCGCCAGCAGCTTGGGAGAACGGACAGGGGCCCTCGACCTGAACACCGGGGAGCTGTTTTTT.

The chain couples TRBV6-4 to TRBJ1-1; D possibly corresponds to TRBD1 (5 bases). V was clipped by 6 bases and J by 1 base, with 9 bases between them. The CDR3 extends over 13 amino acids. CDR1 MRHNA and CDR2 SNTAGT come from the germline V gene. CDR3 nucleotide sequence: TGTGCCAGCAGCGTACAGGCGAACACTGAAGCTTTCTTT. Its protein product is CASSVQANTEAFF.

The rearrangement joins TRBV7-9 to TRBJ1-2; D gene ambiguous. V gave up 1 base and J gave up 5 bases, with 14 bases separating them. This CDR3 comprises 15 residues. Germline values: CDR1 SEHNR, CDR2 FQNEAQ (reference sequence). Here the CDR3 reads CASSLVSSPSYGYTF. CDR3 nucleotides: TGTGCCAGCAGCTTAGTCTCCAGTCCTTCTTATGGCTACACCTTC.

V and J are TRBV5-4 and TRBJ2-3, with 7 bases that match TRBD2. Germline trimming cut 1 base from V and 4 bases from J; bases unmatched to any gene: 3. CDR3 size: 14 residues. The germline V gene has CDR1 SGHNT and CDR2 YYREEE (reference sequence). In nucleotides, the CDR3 is TGTGCCAGCAGCTTGCAGCGGGAATCAGATACGCAGTATTTT. This sequence encodes CASSLQRESDTQYF. The entire variable domain, with the rest obtained from reference TRBV5-4 and TRBJ2-3, is as follows: ETGVTQSPTHLIKTRGQQVTLRCSSQSGHNTVSWYQQALGQGPQFIFQYYREEENGRGNFPPRFSGLQFPNYSSELNVNALELDDSALYLCASSLQRESDTQYFGPGTRLTVL.

As for this clone: At one of its ends the junction is not consistent with the germline gene, which may arise from a read error. The chain couples TRBV7-7 to TRBJ2-3; D is possibly TRBD1 (5 bases). The CDR3 consists of 15 residues. The germline CDR1 and CDR2 sequences are SSHAT and FNYEAQ (reference sequence). CDR3 sequence reads: CASSQYLTGTDTQYF. The CDR3 nucleotides read TGTGCTAGCAGCCAGTACCTGACAGGCACAGATACGCAGTATTTT.

A single count supports this clone. The V and J genes are TRBV9 and TRBJ2-2; maybe TRBD2 (6 bases). CDR3 length: 17 amino acids. The germline CDR1 and CDR2 sequences are SGDLS and YYNGEE. Trimming took 0 bases from V and 1 from J, leaving 13 bases between them. CDR3 DNA: TGTGCCAGCAGCGTAGCTCTTACTAGCCTGAACACCGGGGAGCTGTTTTTT. Translated: CASSVALTSLNTGELFF.

The rearrangement links TRBV5-4 to TRBJ2-7, with D maybe TRBD2 (6 bases). Trimming left V 0 bases short and J 5 bases short, with 15 bases between. Germline V gene data show CDR1 as SGHNT and CDR2 as YYREEE (reference sequence). The CDR3 extends over 15 amino acids. The CDR3 spells CASSLGGEVSDEQYF. CDR3 nucleotide sequence: TGTGCCAGCAGCTTGGGTGGGGAGGTGAGCGACGAGCAGTACTTC.

This clone was seen a few times. This chain connects TRBV6-5 to TRBJ1-2; 8 positions match TRBD1. The CDR3 has 16 amino acids. Germline V lookup: CDR1 MNHEY, CDR2 SVGAGI. J gave up 1 base and V 0 bases, and 4 bases lay outside the gene matches. This CDR3 reads CASSYSQGAHNYGYTF. As DNA, the CDR3 is TGTGCCAGCAGTTACTCTCAGGGGGCCCATAACTATGGCTACACCTTC.

V usage is TRBV7-8 and J usage is TRBJ2-3; tentative D call: TRBD2 (7 bases). Germline CDR1 and CDR2: SGHVS and FQNEAQ. This CDR3 is built from 17 residues. V lost 1 base and J lost 6, with 20 bases in between. In nucleotides, the CDR3 is TGTGCCAGCAGCTTAGTTATCTGGGGGGGCGCATTGGATACGCAGTATTTT. Protein product: CASSLVIWGGALDTQYF. Full variable domain (rest looked up from reference TRBV7-8 and TRBJ2-3): GAGVSQSPRYKVAKRGQDVALRCDPISGHVSLFWYQQALGQGPEFLTYFQNEAQLDKSGLPSDRFFAERPEGSVSTLKIQRTQQEDSAVYLCASSLVIWGGALDTQYFGPGTRLTVL.

This chain joins TRBV1 and TRBJ1-2; TRBD1, the table's D call, lacks a check against the DNA. TRBV1 is classified as a pseudogene. This CDR3 is 16 amino acids long. CDR3 nucleotide sequence: TGCACCAGCAGCCGAGCCTCGGGACAGGGCCGATATGGCTACACCTTC. This encodes CTSSRASGQGRYGYTF.

The chain combines TRBV10-2 with TRBJ2-5; no clear D gene. V lost 0 bases and J lost 5, with 10 bases in between. The CDR3 is made up of 14 amino acids. Germline V gives CDR1 WSHSY, CDR2 SAAADI. CDR3 sequence reads: CASSESALWETQYF. The CDR3 DNA reads TGCGCCAGCAGTGAGTCGGCCCTGTGGGAGACCCAGTACTTC.

This clone has a count of ten or more. The J gene is TRBJ1-2, the V gene TRBV9; D uncertain. Per germline, CDR1 SGDLS and CDR2 YYNGEE. This CDR3 region has 15 residues. The V gene lost 0 bases and the J gene lost 5 bases, with 14 bases spanning the gap. The CDR3: CASSVATTSFYGYTF. As DNA, the CDR3 is TGTGCCAGCAGCGTAGCTACGACAAGCTTTTATGGCTACACCTTC.